Following are 12 T cell receptor beta chains from one sample sequenced in a study of T cells in Graves' hyperthyroidism and ophthalmopathy. RNA transcripts gave rise to amplified TCR beta CDR3 regions. Primed by the HTBI set, a first-round RT-PCR was run on the TCR CDR3. TCRdb independently ran MiXCR on the multiplex PCR reads; one entry per CDR3 protein. The sample has roughly 400,000 distinct CDR3 sequences; over 13% are singletons. Sequenced input: blood. Source of these receptors: a man aged 45-65 years with Graves' ophthalmopathy.

CDR3 sequence reads: CASSSRSRGSDTQYF. CDR3 in DNA: TGTGCCAGCAGTTCCCGATCCCGGGGATCGGATACGCAGTATTTT. V usage is TRBV27 and J usage is TRBJ2-3; TRBD2 is a possible D gene (5 bases). This CDR3 is 15 amino acids long. The V and J ends lost 4 bases and 6 bases respectively, with 17 bases between them. Germline values: CDR1 MNHEY, CDR2 SMNVEV (reference sequence).

The chain recombines TRBV30 with TRBJ1-4; D might be TRBD1 (5 bases). V lost 2 bases and J lost 1, with 11 bases in between. The CDR3 loop spans 15 amino acids. The germline gives CDR1 GTSNPN, CDR2 SVGIG (reference sequence). CDR3 DNA: TGTGCCTGGAGTCGTCAAAGGGGAACTAATGAAAAACTGTTTTTT. Translating gives CAWSRQRGTNEKLFF.

This clonotype was counted only a few times. V gene TRBV7-2 combines with J gene TRBJ2-7, with no clear D. CDR1 is SGHTA and CDR2 is FQGNSA in the germline V gene. This CDR3 has 13 residues. V lost 0 bases and J lost 2, with 5 bases in between. The CDR3 sequence is CASSLARTYEQYF. DNA for the CDR3: TGTGCCAGCAGCTTAGCTAGGACCTACGAGCAGTACTTC. The variable domain in full, with the rest retrieved from reference TRBV7-2 and TRBJ2-7, is GAGVSQSPSNKVTEKGKDVELRCDPISGHTALYWYRQSLGQGLEFLIYFQGNSAPDKSGLPSDRFSAERTGGSVSTLTIQRTQQEDSAVYLCASSLARTYEQYFGPGTRLTVT.

This chain joins TRBV5-6 and TRBJ1-5, with a tentative D call TRBD1 (5 bases). The V end was cut by 0 bases, the J end by 6 bases, with 7 bases between. The CDR3 sequence is 13 residues long. Germline V CDR1 and CDR2: SGHDT, YYEEEE. CDR3 loop: CASSLDGTQPQHF. The CDR3 DNA is TGTGCCAGCAGCTTGGATGGGACTCAGCCCCAGCATTTT.

This clonotype was seen many times. CDR3 amino acids: CSVETPGKPYGYTF. The CDR3 DNA is TGCAGCGTTGAAACCCCGGGAAAGCCTTATGGCTACACCTTC. This chain joins TRBV29-1 and TRBJ1-2; no reliable D call. The CDR3 is made up of 14 amino acids. The V gene lost 2 bases and the J gene lost 5 bases, with 15 bases spanning the gap. Germline loops: CDR1 SQVTM, CDR2 ANQGSEA.

This clonotype was picked up many times. The chain carries TRBV28 and TRBJ2-3; 8 nucleotides match TRBD2. CDR1 MDHEN and CDR2 SYDVKM come from the germline V gene. V lost 6 bases, J lost 2 bases, and 4 bases stayed unmatched. The CDR3 is made up of 14 amino acids. In DNA, the CDR3 is TGTGCCAGCAGCAATAGCGGGAACACAGATACGCAGTATTTT. As protein: CASSNSGNTDTQYF.

V and J are TRBV29-1 and TRBJ1-1, with 8 bases fitting TRBD1. Germline CDR1 and CDR2: SQVTM and ANQGSEA. Germline trimming cut 5 bases from V and 2 bases from J; bases unmatched to any gene: 7. This CDR3 spans 14 amino acids. CDR3 bases: TGCAGCGTTCTCCGACAGGGGTTCAACACTGAAGCTTTCTTT. It specifies CSVLRQGFNTEAFF.

Many counts were recorded for this clonotype. This chain links TRBV24-1 with TRBJ2-1; TRBD1 aligns across 8 bases. This CDR3 has 16 residues. Germline values: CDR1 KGHDR, CDR2 SFDVKD. Trimming cost V 5 bases and J 5 bases; bases outside gene matches: 10. The CDR3 sequence: CATSGIRDRSDNEQFF. The CDR3 bases are TGTGCCACCAGTGGGATCCGGGACAGGAGTGACAATGAGCAGTTCTTC.

This clonotype was counted ten times or more. This sequence joins TRBV7-9 and TRBJ2-3, with TRBD1 identical over 7 bases. V dropped 3 bases and J dropped 2; count of bases not matched to a gene: 5. Germline lookup yields CDR1 SEHNR and CDR2 FQNEAQ (reference sequence). The CDR3 loop spans 15 amino acids. DNA of the CDR3: TGTGCCAGCAGCTTTTGGACAGGATACACAGATACGCAGTATTTT. It encodes CASSFWTGYTDTQYF.

J is TRBJ2-3 and V is TRBV7-2, with a tentative D call TRBD1 (5 bases). The germline V and J ends were trimmed by 2 bases and 4 bases, with 13 bases remaining between them. The CDR3 is 15 amino acids. From germline, CDR1 is SGHTA and CDR2 FQGNSA. The CDR3: CASSLFGRVPDTQYF. In nucleotides, the CDR3 is TGTGCCAGCAGCTTATTTGGCAGGGTCCCAGATACGCAGTATTTT.

This clonotype came up many times. The rearrangement uses TRBV20-1 and TRBJ2-2, with 9 bases fitting TRBD1. The CDR3 runs to 16 residues. V shed 6 bases and J 6 bases; nucleotides not matched to a gene: 14. Germline CDR1 and CDR2: DFQATT and SNEGSKA (reference sequence). The CDR3 DNA sequence: TGCAGTGCCAGGAATACCGGGACAGGGATCGCCGGGGAGCTGTTTTTT. It is translated as CSARNTGTGIAGELFF.

This clonotype was seen repeatedly, ten times or more. The chain uses TRBV7-8 and TRBJ2-3, with TRBD2 matching over 7 bases. The CDR3 totals 21 residues. Germline loops: CDR1 SGHVS, CDR2 FQNEAQ. With 7 bases clipped from V and 0 bases from J, the junction kept 25 bases outside the gene matches. DNA of the CDR3: TGTGCCAGCATTAGTGTTGTTCCCTATGGTGAAGCGGGACCTAGCACAGATACGCAGTATTTT. Translation gives CASISVVPYGEAGPSTDTQYF.